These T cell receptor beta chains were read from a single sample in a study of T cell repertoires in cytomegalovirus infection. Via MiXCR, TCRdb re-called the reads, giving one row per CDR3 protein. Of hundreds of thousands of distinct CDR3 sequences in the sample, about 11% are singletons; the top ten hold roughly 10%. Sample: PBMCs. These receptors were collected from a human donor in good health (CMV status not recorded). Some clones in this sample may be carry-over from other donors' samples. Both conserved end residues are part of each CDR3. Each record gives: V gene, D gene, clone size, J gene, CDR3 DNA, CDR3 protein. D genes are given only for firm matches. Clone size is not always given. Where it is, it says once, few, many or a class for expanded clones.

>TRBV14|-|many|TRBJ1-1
TGTGCCAGCAGCCAAGATAACGTTCGGATGGGAAACACTGAAGCTTTCTTT
CASSQDNVRMGNTEAFF
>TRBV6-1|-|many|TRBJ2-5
TGTGCCAGCAGCATGGGAGAGACCCAGTACTTC
CASSMGETQYF
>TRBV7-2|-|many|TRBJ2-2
TGTGCCAGCAGCTTATTGGTCCCGGGACCACTAACGTCCGGGGAGCTGTTTTTT
CASSLLVPGPLTSGELFF
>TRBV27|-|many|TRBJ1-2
TGTGCCAGCAGTTTGGCGGGGCCTAACTATGGCTACACCTTC
CASSLAGPNYGYTF
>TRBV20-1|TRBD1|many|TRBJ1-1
TGCAGTGCTGCAAGTGGGACAGGGGGCACTGAAGCTTTCTTT
CSAASGTGGTEAFF
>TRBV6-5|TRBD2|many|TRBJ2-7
TGTGCCAGCACCGGACTAGCGGGAGTATACGAGCAGTACTTC
CASTGLAGVYEQYF
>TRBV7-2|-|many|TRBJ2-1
TGTGCCAGCAGCTTAGACAGGGCTACCTACAATGAGCAGTTCTTC
CASSLDRATYNEQFF
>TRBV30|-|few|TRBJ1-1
TGTGCCTGGAGTGAATTCCGGGAGTACACTGAAGCTTTCTTT
CAWSEFREYTEAFF
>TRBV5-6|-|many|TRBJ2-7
TGTGCCAGCAGCTTGGTCCCCTACGAGCAGTACTTC
CASSLVPYEQYF
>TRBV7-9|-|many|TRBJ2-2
TGTGCCAGCAAAGTCTCTACGAACACCGGGGAGCTGTTTTTT
CASKVSTNTGELFF
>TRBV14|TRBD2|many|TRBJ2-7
TGTGCCAGCAGCCCCCCCGATGAGCGGGGGACCTCCTACGAGCAGTACTTC
CASSPPDERGTSYEQYF
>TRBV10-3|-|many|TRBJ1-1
TGTGCCATCAGTAGACAGGTTCCCAACACTGAAGCTTTCTTT
CAISRQVPNTEAFF
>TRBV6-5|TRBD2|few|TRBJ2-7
TGTGCCAGCAGCCTCAACGGGGGGGACGAGCAGTACTTC
CASSLNGGDEQYF
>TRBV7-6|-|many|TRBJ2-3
TGTGCCAGCAGCTCTGACGAAGGGGCAGATACGCAGTATTTT
CASSSDEGADTQYF
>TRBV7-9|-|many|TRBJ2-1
TGTGCCAGCATCCGAATCGGGAATGAGCAGTTCTTC
CASIRIGNEQFF
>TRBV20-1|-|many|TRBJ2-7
TGCAGTGCGAGCCCCGGGGGCGGGAACGAGCAGTACTTC
CSASPGGGNEQYF
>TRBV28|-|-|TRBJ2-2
TGTGCCAGCAGTTCGGTAGGGGCGGGAAACACCGGGGAGCTGTTTTTT
CASSSVGAGNTGELFF
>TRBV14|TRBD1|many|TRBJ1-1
TGTGCCAGCAGCCAAGTGAGGGGGCTGGCTGAAGCTTTCTTT
CASSQVRGLAEAFF
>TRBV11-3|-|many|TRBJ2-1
TGTGCCAGCAGACCCTTGCGGGGCTGCCTCTACAATGAGCAGTTCTTC
CASRPLRGCLYNEQFF
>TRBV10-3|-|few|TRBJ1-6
TGTGCCATCAGTGAGTCTAGAAGACCCTTCGGTTCACCCCTCCACTTT
CAISESRRPFGSPLHF
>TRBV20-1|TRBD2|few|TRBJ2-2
TGCAGTGCTGAGGGGAGAGGACTAGCCGGGGAGCTGTTTTTT
CSAEGRGLAGELFF
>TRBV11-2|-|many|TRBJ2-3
TGTGCCAGCAGCCCTACTTTGAGTAAGGGAGGAACCCCCGGGACAGATACGCAGTATTTT
CASSPTLSKGGTPGTDTQYF